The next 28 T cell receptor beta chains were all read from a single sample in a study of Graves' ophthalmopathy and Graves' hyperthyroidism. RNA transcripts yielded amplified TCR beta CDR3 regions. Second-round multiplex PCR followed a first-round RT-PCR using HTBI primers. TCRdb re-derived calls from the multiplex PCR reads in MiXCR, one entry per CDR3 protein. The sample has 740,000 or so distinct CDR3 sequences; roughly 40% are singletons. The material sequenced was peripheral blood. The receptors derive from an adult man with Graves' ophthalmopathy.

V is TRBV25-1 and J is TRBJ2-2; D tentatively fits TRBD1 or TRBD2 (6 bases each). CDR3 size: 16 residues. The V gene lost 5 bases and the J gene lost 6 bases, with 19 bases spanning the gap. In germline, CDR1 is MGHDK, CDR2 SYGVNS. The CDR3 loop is CASSFPHIGGAGELFF. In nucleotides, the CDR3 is TGTGCCAGCAGTTTCCCCCATATCGGGGGCGCCGGGGAGCTGTTTTTT. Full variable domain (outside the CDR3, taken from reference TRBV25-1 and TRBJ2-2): EADIYQTPRYLVIGTGKKITLECSQTMGHDKMYWYQQDPGMELHLIHYSYGVNSTEKGDLSSESTVSRIRTEHFPLTLESARPSHTSQYLCASSFPHIGGAGELFFGEGSRLTVL.

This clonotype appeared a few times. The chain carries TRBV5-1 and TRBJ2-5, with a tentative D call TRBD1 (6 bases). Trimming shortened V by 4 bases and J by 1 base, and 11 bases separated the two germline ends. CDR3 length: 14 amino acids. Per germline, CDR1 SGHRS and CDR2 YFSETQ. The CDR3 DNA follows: TGCGCCAGCAGCGTGGACAGCGCCCAAGAGACCCAGTACTTC. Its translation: CASSVDSAQETQYF.

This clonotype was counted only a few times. Written as DNA, the CDR3 is TGCAGTGGCCTGCGTCAGACCTACGAGCAGTACTTC. This translates into CSGLRQTYEQYF. The rearrangement uses TRBV20-1 and TRBJ2-7, with D unclear. Germline V lookup: CDR1 DFQATT, CDR2 SNEGSKA (reference sequence). This CDR3 is built from 12 residues. V was pared by 7 bases and J by 2 bases, with 12 bases between.

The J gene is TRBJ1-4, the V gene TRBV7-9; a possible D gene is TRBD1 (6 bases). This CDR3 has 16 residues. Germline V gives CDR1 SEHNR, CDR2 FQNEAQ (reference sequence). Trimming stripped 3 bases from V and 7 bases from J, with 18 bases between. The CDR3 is CASSLSQGGGAEKLFF. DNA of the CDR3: TGTGCCAGCAGCTTGTCACAGGGCGGTGGGGCTGAAAAACTGTTTTTT.

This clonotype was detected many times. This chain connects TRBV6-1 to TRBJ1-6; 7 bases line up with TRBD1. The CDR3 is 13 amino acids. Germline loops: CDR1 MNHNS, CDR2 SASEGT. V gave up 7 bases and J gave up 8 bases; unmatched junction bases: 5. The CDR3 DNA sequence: TGTGCCAGCAAAGAGGGGGCCTATTCACCCCTCCACTTT. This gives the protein CASKEGAYSPLHF.

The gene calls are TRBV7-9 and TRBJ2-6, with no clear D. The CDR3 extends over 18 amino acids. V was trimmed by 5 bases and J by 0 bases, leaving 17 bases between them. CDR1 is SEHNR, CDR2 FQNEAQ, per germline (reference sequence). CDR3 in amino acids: CASSQAGSRRSGANVLTF. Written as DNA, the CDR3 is TGTGCCAGCAGCCAAGCCGGGTCTCGTCGCTCTGGGGCCAACGTCCTGACTTTC.

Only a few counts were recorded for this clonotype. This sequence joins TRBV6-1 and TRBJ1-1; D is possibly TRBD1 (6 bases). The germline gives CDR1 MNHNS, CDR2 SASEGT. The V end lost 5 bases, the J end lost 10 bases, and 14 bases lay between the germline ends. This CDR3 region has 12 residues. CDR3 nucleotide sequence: TGTGCCAGCAGTAGAACAGGGATGGGAGCTTTCTTT. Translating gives CASSRTGMGAFF.

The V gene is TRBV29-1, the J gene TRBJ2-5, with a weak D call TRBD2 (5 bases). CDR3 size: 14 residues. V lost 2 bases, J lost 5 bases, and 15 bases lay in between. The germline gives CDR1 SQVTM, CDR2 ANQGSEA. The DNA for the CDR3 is TGCAGCGTTGAACCACGAGGTCGAGGGGAGACCCAGTACTTC. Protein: CSVEPRGRGETQYF.

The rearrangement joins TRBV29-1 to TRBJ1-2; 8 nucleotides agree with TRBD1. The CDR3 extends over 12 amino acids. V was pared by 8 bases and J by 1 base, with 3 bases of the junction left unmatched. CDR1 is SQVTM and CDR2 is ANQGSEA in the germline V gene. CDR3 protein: CSWDRLNYGYTF. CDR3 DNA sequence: TGCAGCTGGGACAGGCTTAACTATGGCTACACCTTC.

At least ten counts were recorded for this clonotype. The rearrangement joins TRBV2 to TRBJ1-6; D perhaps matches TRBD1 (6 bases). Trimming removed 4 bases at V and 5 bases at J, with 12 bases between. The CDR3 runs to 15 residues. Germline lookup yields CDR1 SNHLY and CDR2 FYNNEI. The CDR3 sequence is CASSGGTRDNSPLHF. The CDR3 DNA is TGTGCCAGCAGTGGTGGGACACGCGATAATTCACCCCTCCACTTT.

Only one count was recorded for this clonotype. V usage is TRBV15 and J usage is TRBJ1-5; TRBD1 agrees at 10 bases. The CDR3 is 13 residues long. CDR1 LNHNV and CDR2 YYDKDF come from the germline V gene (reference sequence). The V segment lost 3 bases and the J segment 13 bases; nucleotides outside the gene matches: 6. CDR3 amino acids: CATSRTGGSNQHF. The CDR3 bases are TGTGCCACCAGCAGGACAGGGGGCAGTAATCAGCATTTT.

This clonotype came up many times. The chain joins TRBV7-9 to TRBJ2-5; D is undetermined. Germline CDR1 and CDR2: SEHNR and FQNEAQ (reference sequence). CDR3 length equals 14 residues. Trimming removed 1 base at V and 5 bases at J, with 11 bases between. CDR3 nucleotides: TGTGCCAGCAGCTTAGAGCCGGACGCGGAGACCCAGTACTTC. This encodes CASSLEPDAETQYF.

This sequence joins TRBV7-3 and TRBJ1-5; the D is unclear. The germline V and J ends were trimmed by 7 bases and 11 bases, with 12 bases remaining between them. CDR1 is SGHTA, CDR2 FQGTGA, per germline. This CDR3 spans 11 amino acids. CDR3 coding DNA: TGTGCCAGCAACTGTATCGGGACCCAGCATTTT. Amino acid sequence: CASNCIGTQHF.

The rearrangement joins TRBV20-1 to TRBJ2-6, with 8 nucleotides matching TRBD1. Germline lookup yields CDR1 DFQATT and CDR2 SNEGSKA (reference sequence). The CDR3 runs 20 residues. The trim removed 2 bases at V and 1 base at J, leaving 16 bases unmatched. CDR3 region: CSARPIVGQGAKSGANVLTF. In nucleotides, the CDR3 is TGCAGTGCTAGACCTATCGTGGGCCAGGGGGCCAAGTCTGGGGCCAACGTCCTGACTTTC.

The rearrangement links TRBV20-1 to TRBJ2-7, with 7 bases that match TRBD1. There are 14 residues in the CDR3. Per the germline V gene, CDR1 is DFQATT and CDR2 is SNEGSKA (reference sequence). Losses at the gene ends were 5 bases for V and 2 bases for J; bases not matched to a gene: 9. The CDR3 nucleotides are TGCAGTGCTGCAGGGGGTGTTTCGGCCTACGAGCAGTACTTC. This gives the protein CSAAGGVSAYEQYF.

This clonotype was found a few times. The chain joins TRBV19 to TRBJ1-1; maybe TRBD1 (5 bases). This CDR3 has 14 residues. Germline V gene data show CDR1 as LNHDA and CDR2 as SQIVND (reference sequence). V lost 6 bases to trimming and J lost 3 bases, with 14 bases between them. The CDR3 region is CASREAQGDTEAFF. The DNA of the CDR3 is TGTGCCAGTAGAGAGGCCCAGGGAGACACTGAAGCTTTCTTT.

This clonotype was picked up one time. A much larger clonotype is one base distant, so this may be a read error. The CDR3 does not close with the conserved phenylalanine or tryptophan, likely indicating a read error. This chain's CDR3 is CASSPPSEQETQYL. The CDR3 region has the DNA TGCGCCAGCAGCCCTCCAAGTGAGCAGGAGACCCAGTACCTC. The rearrangement links TRBV5-1 to TRBJ2-5; D is uncertain. CDR1 and CDR2 from the germline V gene are SGHRS and YFSETQ. The CDR3 has 14 residues. Trimming left V 4 bases short and J 5 bases short, with 15 bases between.

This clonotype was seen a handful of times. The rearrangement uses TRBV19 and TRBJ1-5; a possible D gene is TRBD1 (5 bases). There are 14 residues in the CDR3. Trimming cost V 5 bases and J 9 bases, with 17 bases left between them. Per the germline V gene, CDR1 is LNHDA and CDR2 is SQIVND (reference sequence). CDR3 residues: CASSFSTAEAPQHF. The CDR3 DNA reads TGTGCCAGTAGTTTTTCGACAGCTGAGGCGCCCCAGCATTTT.

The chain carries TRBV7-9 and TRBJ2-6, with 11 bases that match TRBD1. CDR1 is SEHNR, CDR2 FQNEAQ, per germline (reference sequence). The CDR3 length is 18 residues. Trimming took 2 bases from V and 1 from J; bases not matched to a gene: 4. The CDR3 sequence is CASSLTWDRGSGANVLTF. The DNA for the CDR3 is TGTGCCAGCAGCTTAACGTGGGACAGGGGGTCTGGGGCCAACGTCCTGACTTTC.

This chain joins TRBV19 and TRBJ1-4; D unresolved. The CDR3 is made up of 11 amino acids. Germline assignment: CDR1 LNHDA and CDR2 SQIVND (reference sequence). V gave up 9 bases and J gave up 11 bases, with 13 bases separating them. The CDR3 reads CASYVGGKLFF. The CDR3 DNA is TGTGCCAGCTACGTGGGCGGGAAACTGTTTTTT.

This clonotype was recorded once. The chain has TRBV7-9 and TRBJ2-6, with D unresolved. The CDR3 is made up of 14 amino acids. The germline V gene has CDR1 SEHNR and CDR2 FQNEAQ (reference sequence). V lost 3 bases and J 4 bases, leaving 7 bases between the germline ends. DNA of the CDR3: TGTGCCAGCAGCTTGTGGCCGGGGGCCAACGTCCTGACTTTC. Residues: CASSLWPGANVLTF.

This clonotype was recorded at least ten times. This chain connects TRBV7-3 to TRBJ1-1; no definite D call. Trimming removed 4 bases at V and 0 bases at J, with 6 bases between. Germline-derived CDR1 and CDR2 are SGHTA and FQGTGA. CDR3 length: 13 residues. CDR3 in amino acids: CASSSSMNTEAFF. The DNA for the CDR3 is TGTGCCAGCAGCTCCTCAATGAACACTGAAGCTTTCTTT.

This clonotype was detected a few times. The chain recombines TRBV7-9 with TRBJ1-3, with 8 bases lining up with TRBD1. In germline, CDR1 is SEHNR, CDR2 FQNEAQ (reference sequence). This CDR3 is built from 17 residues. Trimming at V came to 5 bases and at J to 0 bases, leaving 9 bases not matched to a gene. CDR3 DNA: TGTGCCAGCAGCCTCACCGGACAGGGTCTCTCTGGAAACACCATATATTTT. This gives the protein CASSLTGQGLSGNTIYF.

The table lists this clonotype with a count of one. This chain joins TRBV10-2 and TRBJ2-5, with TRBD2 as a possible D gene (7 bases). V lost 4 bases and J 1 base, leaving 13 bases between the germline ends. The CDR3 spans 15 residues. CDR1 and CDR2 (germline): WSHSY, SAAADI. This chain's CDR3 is CASSGGAGAQETQYF. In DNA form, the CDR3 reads TGCGCCAGCAGTGGGGGGGCGGGGGCCCAAGAGACCCAGTACTTC.

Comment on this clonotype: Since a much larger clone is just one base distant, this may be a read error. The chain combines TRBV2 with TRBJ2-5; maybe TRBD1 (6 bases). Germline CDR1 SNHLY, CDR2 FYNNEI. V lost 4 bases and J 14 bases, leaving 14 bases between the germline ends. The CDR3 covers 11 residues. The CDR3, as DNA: TGTGCCAGCAGTGCTTCGTTGGACAGTTACTTC. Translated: CASSASLDSYF.

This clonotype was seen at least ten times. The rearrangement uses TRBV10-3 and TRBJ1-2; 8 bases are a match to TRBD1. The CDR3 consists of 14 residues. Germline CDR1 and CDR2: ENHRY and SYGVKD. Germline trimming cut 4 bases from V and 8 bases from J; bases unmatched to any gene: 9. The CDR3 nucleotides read TGTGCCATCAGTGGACTCCTGGGACAGGAGGGCTACACCTTC. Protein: CAISGLLGQEGYTF.

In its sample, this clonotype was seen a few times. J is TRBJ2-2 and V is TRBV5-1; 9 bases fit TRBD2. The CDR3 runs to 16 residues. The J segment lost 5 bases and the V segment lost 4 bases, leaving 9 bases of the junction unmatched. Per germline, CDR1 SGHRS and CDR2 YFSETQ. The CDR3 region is CASSMETSGQTGELFF. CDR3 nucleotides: TGCGCCAGCAGCATGGAGACTAGCGGACAAACCGGGGAGCTGTTTTTT.

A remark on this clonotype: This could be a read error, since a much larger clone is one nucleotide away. The CDR3 DNA sequence: TGTGCCAGCAGTGAATGGAAAGGGGAGCTGTTTTTT. Translated, it gives CASSEWKGELFF. The chain combines TRBV25-1 with TRBJ2-2; no reliable D call. The CDR3 consists of 12 residues. The germline V gene encodes CDR1 MGHDK and CDR2 SYGVNS. Trimming removed 1 base from V and 8 bases from J, with 5 bases in between.